This is a list of T cell receptor beta chains from one sample in a study of T-cell memory formation after mild COVID-19. TCRdb ran MiXCR on the 5' RACE reads and lists one entry per CDR3 protein. The profile shows about 620,000 distinct CDR3 sequences, more than 15% of them singletons. The sequencing sample was made of PBMCs or a T cell subset sorted from them (not recorded which). The source is an adult woman who had mild COVID-19 (a few samples of this study predate the infection). Cell type and time point are not known. CDR3s include the opening cysteine and the closing phenylalanine or tryptophan. Fields, in order: CDR3 length, V gene, D gene, clone size, J gene, CDR3 protein, CDR3 DNA. A D gene is named only where the DNA matches it firmly. Some rows mark clone size as missing; the rest say once, few, many or name a class of expanded clone.

CDR3 length: 14
V gene: TRBV4-3
D gene: NA
clone size: NA
J gene: TRBJ2-7
CDR3 protein: CASSQDGRSYEQYF
CDR3 DNA: TGCGCCAGCAGCCAAGATGGCAGATCCTACGAGCAGTACTTC

CDR3 length: 17
V gene: TRBV5-1
D gene: TRBD2
clone size: NA
J gene: TRBJ2-1
CDR3 protein: CASSFLGTSGENNEQFF
CDR3 DNA: TGCGCCAGCAGCTTCCTAGGGACTAGCGGGGAAAACAATGAGCAGTTCTTC

CDR3 length: 14
V gene: TRBV12-3/TRBV12-4
D gene: NA
clone size: NA
J gene: TRBJ1-2
CDR3 protein: CASSSGSGADGYTF
CDR3 DNA: TGTGCCAGCAGCTCAGGGTCCGGGGCGGATGGCTACACCTTC

CDR3 length: 13
V gene: TRBV5-1
D gene: NA
clone size: NA
J gene: TRBJ2-2
CDR3 protein: CASSLTGNGELFF
CDR3 DNA: TGCGCCAGCAGCTTGACAGGGAACGGGGAGCTGTTTTTT

CDR3 length: 12
V gene: TRBV29-1
D gene: NA
clone size: many
J gene: TRBJ2-3
CDR3 protein: CSAATGTDTQYF
CDR3 DNA: TGCAGCGCGGCGACCGGGACAGATACGCAGTATTTT

CDR3 length: 13
V gene: TRBV2
D gene: NA
clone size: few
J gene: TRBJ1-6
CDR3 protein: CASSESENSPLHF
CDR3 DNA: TGTGCCAGCAGTGAATCCGAGAATTCACCCCTCCACTTT

CDR3 length: 16
V gene: TRBV6-5
D gene: NA
clone size: NA
J gene: TRBJ2-5
CDR3 protein: CASSYSEFRGGETQYF
CDR3 DNA: TGTGCCAGCAGTTACTCGGAGTTTAGGGGCGGAGAGACCCAGTACTTC

CDR3 length: 16
V gene: TRBV18
D gene: NA
clone size: few
J gene: TRBJ1-3
CDR3 protein: CASSLSEGFSGNTIYF
CDR3 DNA: TGTGCCAGCTCACTCAGCGAGGGATTCTCTGGAAACACCATATATTTT

CDR3 length: 18
V gene: TRBV12-3/TRBV12-4
D gene: TRBD1
clone size: few
J gene: TRBJ1-1
CDR3 protein: CASSRRDPGGSLNTEAFF
CDR3 DNA: TGTGCCAGCAGTAGACGGGACCCAGGGGGCTCCCTGAACACTGAAGCTTTCTTT

CDR3 length: 15
V gene: TRBV2
D gene: TRBD2
clone size: NA
J gene: TRBJ2-7
CDR3 protein: CASSESSGATYEQYF
CDR3 DNA: TGTGCCAGCAGTGAGAGTAGCGGGGCGACCTACGAGCAGTACTTC

CDR3 length: 14
V gene: TRBV9
D gene: NA
clone size: few
J gene: TRBJ2-1
CDR3 protein: CASSVLNQGDSQFF
CDR3 DNA: TGTGCCAGCAGCGTTTTAAACCAAGGGGACTCGCAGTTCTTC

CDR3 length: 16
V gene: TRBV7-2
D gene: NA
clone size: few
J gene: TRBJ1-2
CDR3 protein: CALEGQVKVSNYGYTF
CDR3 DNA: TGTGCCCTCGAGGGGCAGGTCAAGGTTTCTAACTATGGCTACACCTTC

CDR3 length: 14
V gene: TRBV12-3/TRBV12-4
D gene: TRBD1
clone size: few
J gene: TRBJ2-7
CDR3 protein: CASSGAGTAYEQYF
CDR3 DNA: TGTGCCAGCAGTGGGGCCGGGACAGCCTACGAGCAGTACTTC

CDR3 length: 14
V gene: TRBV24-1
D gene: NA
clone size: once
J gene: TRBJ2-3
CDR3 protein: CATAETSGVDTQYF
CDR3 DNA: TGTGCCACCGCAGAGACTAGTGGTGTAGATACGCAGTATTTT

CDR3 length: 13
V gene: TRBV9
D gene: NA
clone size: NA
J gene: TRBJ2-1
CDR3 protein: CASSVGHGTEQFF
CDR3 DNA: TGTGCCAGCAGCGTAGGCCATGGGACTGAGCAGTTCTTC

CDR3 length: 15
V gene: TRBV4-1
D gene: TRBD2
clone size: NA
J gene: TRBJ2-7
CDR3 protein: CASSRAGTNSYEQYF
CDR3 DNA: TGCGCCAGCAGCCGCGCCGGGACTAACTCCTACGAGCAGTACTTC

CDR3 length: 13
V gene: TRBV19
D gene: NA
clone size: few
J gene: TRBJ1-2
CDR3 protein: CASSPSGDYGYTF
CDR3 DNA: TGTGCCAGTAGTCCTTCGGGGGACTATGGCTACACCTTC

CDR3 length: 13
V gene: TRBV10-3
D gene: TRBD2
clone size: many
J gene: TRBJ2-7
CDR3 protein: CAIGLAGGGEQYF
CDR3 DNA: TGTGCCATCGGACTAGCGGGAGGAGGTGAGCAGTACTTC

CDR3 length: 17
V gene: TRBV3-1
D gene: NA
clone size: NA
J gene: TRBJ2-3
CDR3 protein: CASSHGFGDGIAYTQYF
CDR3 DNA: TGTGCCAGCAGCCACGGGTTTGGGGACGGGATTGCGTATACGCAGTATTTT

CDR3 length: 13
V gene: TRBV5-4
D gene: NA
clone size: NA
J gene: TRBJ2-7
CDR3 protein: CASSTGHLYEQYF
CDR3 DNA: TGTGCCAGCAGCACCGGACATCTCTACGAGCAGTACTTC

CDR3 length: 14
V gene: TRBV30
D gene: NA
clone size: few
J gene: TRBJ1-1
CDR3 protein: CAWSQGIQNTEAFF
CDR3 DNA: TGTGCCTGGAGCCAGGGAATTCAGAACACTGAAGCTTTCTTT

CDR3 length: 14
V gene: TRBV6-2/TRBV6-3
D gene: NA
clone size: few
J gene: TRBJ2-7
CDR3 protein: CASSPDGGSYEQYF
CDR3 DNA: TGTGCCAGCAGCCCGGATGGGGGCTCCTACGAGCAGTACTTC

CDR3 length: 16
V gene: TRBV6-6
D gene: NA
clone size: few
J gene: TRBJ1-5
CDR3 protein: CATGATHLSSNQPQHF
CDR3 DNA: TGTGCCACAGGGGCCACACATCTCTCCAGCAATCAGCCCCAGCATTTT

CDR3 length: 16
V gene: TRBV7-8
D gene: TRBD1
clone size: NA
J gene: TRBJ2-3
CDR3 protein: CASSPRVGQGADTQYF
CDR3 DNA: TGTGCCAGCAGCCCCCGTGTGGGACAGGGGGCAGATACGCAGTATTTT

CDR3 length: 15
V gene: TRBV7-2
D gene: NA
clone size: few
J gene: TRBJ2-1
CDR3 protein: CASSLGLAPWYEQFF
CDR3 DNA: TGTGCCAGCAGCTTAGGGCTAGCCCCTTGGTATGAGCAGTTCTTC

CDR3 length: 14
V gene: TRBV5-1
D gene: NA
clone size: many
J gene: TRBJ2-7
CDR3 protein: CASSLSPGAYEQYF
CDR3 DNA: TGCGCCAGCAGCTTGTCACCAGGGGCCTACGAGCAGTACTTC

CDR3 length: 17
V gene: TRBV12-3/TRBV12-4
D gene: TRBD1
clone size: few
J gene: TRBJ1-5
CDR3 protein: CASSYHRGLRGNQPQHF
CDR3 DNA: TGTGCCAGCAGCTACCACAGGGGGCTGAGAGGCAATCAGCCCCAGCATTTT

CDR3 length: 17
V gene: TRBV20-1
D gene: TRBD2
clone size: NA
J gene: TRBJ2-3
CDR3 protein: CSASSAGGLVNTDTQYF
CDR3 DNA: TGCAGTGCTAGTTCAGCGGGAGGGCTGGTAAACACAGATACGCAGTATTTT

CDR3 length: 15
V gene: TRBV19
D gene: NA
clone size: NA
J gene: TRBJ2-1
CDR3 protein: CASTSGPREEDEQFF
CDR3 DNA: TGTGCCAGTACCTCGGGCCCCAGGGAGGAGGATGAGCAGTTCTTC

CDR3 length: 15
V gene: TRBV4-2
D gene: NA
clone size: few
J gene: TRBJ2-7
CDR3 protein: CASSPRLGSSYEQYF
CDR3 DNA: TGTGCCAGCAGCCCTCGGTTAGGGAGCTCCTACGAGCAGTACTTC

CDR3 length: 15
V gene: TRBV27
D gene: NA
clone size: few
J gene: TRBJ2-1
CDR3 protein: CASSYRYGRGREQFF
CDR3 DNA: TGTGCCAGCAGTTACCGGTACGGGAGGGGGCGGGAGCAGTTCTTC

CDR3 length: 15
V gene: TRBV4-1
D gene: NA
clone size: NA
J gene: TRBJ2-5
CDR3 protein: CASSLTGGRQETQYF
CDR3 DNA: TGCGCCAGCAGTCTGACGGGGGGCCGGCAAGAGACCCAGTACTTC

CDR3 length: 13
V gene: TRBV5-5
D gene: NA
clone size: few
J gene: TRBJ2-1
CDR3 protein: CASSFWGSNEQFF
CDR3 DNA: TGTGCCAGCAGCTTCTGGGGGAGCAATGAGCAGTTCTTC

CDR3 length: 13
V gene: TRBV12-3/TRBV12-4
D gene: NA
clone size: NA
J gene: TRBJ2-7
CDR3 protein: CASSPYQRDEQYF
CDR3 DNA: TGTGCCAGCAGTCCGTACCAAAGGGACGAGCAGTACTTC

CDR3 length: 15
V gene: TRBV12-5
D gene: TRBD2
clone size: few
J gene: TRBJ2-3
CDR3 protein: CASGLASGFTDTQYF
CDR3 DNA: TGTGCTAGTGGTTTGGCTAGCGGGTTCACAGATACGCAGTATTTT

CDR3 length: 13
V gene: TRBV25-1
D gene: NA
clone size: NA
J gene: TRBJ1-2
CDR3 protein: CASSEQGYYGYTF
CDR3 DNA: TGTGCCAGCAGTGAACAGGGGTACTATGGCTACACCTTC

CDR3 length: 14
V gene: TRBV3-1
D gene: NA
clone size: NA
J gene: TRBJ1-1
CDR3 protein: CASSLRGWDTEAFF
CDR3 DNA: TGTGCCAGCAGCCTTAGGGGTTGGGACACTGAAGCTTTCTTT

CDR3 length: 14
V gene: TRBV12-5
D gene: NA
clone size: NA
J gene: TRBJ1-2
CDR3 protein: CASGSRRGPSGYTF
CDR3 DNA: TGTGCTAGTGGTTCCCGAAGGGGCCCCTCGGGCTACACCTTC

CDR3 length: 16
V gene: TRBV18
D gene: TRBD1
clone size: few
J gene: TRBJ1-2
CDR3 protein: CATRRQGVLLNYGYTF
CDR3 DNA: TGTGCCACTCGACGACAGGGGGTGCTTCTCAACTATGGCTACACCTTC

CDR3 length: 14
V gene: TRBV11-2
D gene: NA
clone size: NA
J gene: TRBJ1-1
CDR3 protein: CASSLSDGNTEAFF
CDR3 DNA: TGTGCCAGCAGCTTATCAGATGGGAACACTGAAGCTTTCTTT

CDR3 length: 14
V gene: TRBV3-1
D gene: NA
clone size: many
J gene: TRBJ1-2
CDR3 protein: CASSPRTEPYGYTF
CDR3 DNA: TGTGCCAGCAGCCCACGGACAGAGCCCTATGGCTACACCTTC

CDR3 length: 17
V gene: TRBV14
D gene: TRBD2
clone size: NA
J gene: TRBJ2-1
CDR3 protein: CASSPPPGTSGYNEQFF
CDR3 DNA: TGTGCCAGCAGCCCCCCGCCCGGGACTAGCGGCTACAATGAGCAGTTCTTC

CDR3 length: 15
V gene: TRBV3-1
D gene: TRBD2
clone size: few
J gene: TRBJ2-7
CDR3 protein: CASSHGTSGSYEQYF
CDR3 DNA: TGTGCCAGCAGCCACGGGACTAGCGGCTCCTACGAGCAGTACTTC

CDR3 length: 14
V gene: TRBV7-2
D gene: NA
clone size: NA
J gene: TRBJ2-5
CDR3 protein: CASSLAGVQETQYF
CDR3 DNA: TGTGCCAGCAGCTTAGCGGGAGTACAAGAGACCCAGTACTTC

CDR3 length: 14
V gene: TRBV12-3/TRBV12-4
D gene: NA
clone size: NA
J gene: TRBJ2-7
CDR3 protein: CASSGTSPSGEQYF
CDR3 DNA: TGTGCCAGCAGTGGGACCTCACCGTCGGGCGAGCAGTACTTC

CDR3 length: 17
V gene: TRBV6-5
D gene: NA
clone size: few
J gene: TRBJ1-6
CDR3 protein: CASRVFRARVSNSPLHF
CDR3 DNA: TGTGCCAGCAGGGTCTTTCGGGCCCGGGTCTCTAATTCACCCCTCCACTTT

CDR3 length: 15
V gene: TRBV4-3
D gene: TRBD1
clone size: few
J gene: TRBJ1-6
CDR3 protein: CASSQDRTGGTTLHF
CDR3 DNA: TGCGCCAGCAGCCAAGATCGGACAGGGGGAACCACCCTCCACTTT

CDR3 length: 16
V gene: TRBV14
D gene: TRBD2
clone size: few
J gene: TRBJ2-5
CDR3 protein: CASSHEGLAKQETQYF
CDR3 DNA: TGTGCCAGCAGCCACGAGGGACTAGCAAAACAAGAGACCCAGTACTTC

CDR3 length: 16
V gene: TRBV9
D gene: TRBD1
clone size: few
J gene: TRBJ1-4
CDR3 protein: CASSGRGTATNEKLFF
CDR3 DNA: TGTGCCAGCAGCGGAAGAGGGACAGCTACTAATGAAAAACTGTTTTTT

CDR3 length: 13
V gene: TRBV25-1
D gene: NA
clone size: NA
J gene: TRBJ2-7
CDR3 protein: CASSAGEGYEQYF
CDR3 DNA: TGTGCCAGCAGTGCGGGAGAGGGTTACGAGCAGTACTTC

CDR3 length: 12
V gene: TRBV29-1
D gene: NA
clone size: few
J gene: TRBJ2-7
CDR3 protein: CSVRQSTYEQYF
CDR3 DNA: TGCAGCGTCCGACAGTCTACCTACGAGCAGTACTTC

CDR3 length: 17
V gene: TRBV9
D gene: TRBD2
clone size: NA
J gene: TRBJ2-1
CDR3 protein: CASSAPPSGGLYNEQFF
CDR3 DNA: TGTGCCAGCAGCGCTCCCCCAAGCGGGGGGCTTTACAATGAGCAGTTCTTC

CDR3 length: 15
V gene: TRBV6-2/TRBV6-3
D gene: TRBD1
clone size: NA
J gene: TRBJ2-7
CDR3 protein: CASISTGTGVGEQYF
CDR3 DNA: TGTGCCAGCATTTCCACCGGGACAGGGGTAGGCGAGCAGTACTTC

CDR3 length: 14
V gene: TRBV20-1
D gene: NA
clone size: NA
J gene: TRBJ2-7
CDR3 protein: CSASMVSEAGEQYF
CDR3 DNA: TGCAGTGCTAGTATGGTGTCGGAAGCGGGCGAGCAGTACTTC

CDR3 length: 16
V gene: TRBV12-3/TRBV12-4
D gene: TRBD1
clone size: NA
J gene: TRBJ1-1
CDR3 protein: CASSPMAGGMNTEAFF
CDR3 DNA: TGTGCCAGCAGCCCAATGGCAGGGGGAATGAACACTGAAGCTTTCTTT

CDR3 length: 15
V gene: TRBV6-1
D gene: NA
clone size: few
J gene: TRBJ2-4
CDR3 protein: CASSAVGVAKNIQYF
CDR3 DNA: TGTGCCAGCAGTGCGGTGGGGGTAGCCAAAAACATTCAGTACTTC

CDR3 length: 15
V gene: TRBV5-1
D gene: TRBD2
clone size: NA
J gene: TRBJ2-1
CDR3 protein: CASSLVAGENNEQFF
CDR3 DNA: TGCGCCAGCAGCTTGGTGGCGGGAGAGAACAATGAGCAGTTCTTC